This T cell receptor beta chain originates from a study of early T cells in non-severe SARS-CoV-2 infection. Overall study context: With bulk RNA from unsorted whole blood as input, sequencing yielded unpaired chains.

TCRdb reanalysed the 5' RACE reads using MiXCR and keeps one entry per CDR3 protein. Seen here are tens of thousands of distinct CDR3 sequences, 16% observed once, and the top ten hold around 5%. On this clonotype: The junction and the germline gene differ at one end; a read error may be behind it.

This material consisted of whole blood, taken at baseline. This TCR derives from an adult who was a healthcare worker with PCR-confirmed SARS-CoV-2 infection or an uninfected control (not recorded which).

In DNA, the CDR3 is TGCGCCAGCAGCCAAGAGACGGGAACCTATAATTCACCCCTCCATTTT. Protein: CASSQETGTYNSPLHF. The chain carries TRBV4-3 and TRBJ1-6; D uncertain. The CDR3 length is 16 residues. Germline V gene data show CDR1 as LGHNA and CDR2 as YSLEER.